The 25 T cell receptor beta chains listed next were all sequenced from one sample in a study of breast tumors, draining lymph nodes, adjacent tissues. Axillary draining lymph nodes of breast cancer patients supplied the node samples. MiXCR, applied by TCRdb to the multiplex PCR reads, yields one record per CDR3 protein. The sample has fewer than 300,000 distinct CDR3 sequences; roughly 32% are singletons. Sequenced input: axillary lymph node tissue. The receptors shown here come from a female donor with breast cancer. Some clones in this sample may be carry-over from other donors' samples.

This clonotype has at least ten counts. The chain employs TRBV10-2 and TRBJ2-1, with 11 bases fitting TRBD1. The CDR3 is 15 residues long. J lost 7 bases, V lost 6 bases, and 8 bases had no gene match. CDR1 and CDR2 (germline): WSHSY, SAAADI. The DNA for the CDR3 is TGCGCCAGCAGCCGGACAGGGGGCATTCAAAATGAGCAGTTCTTC. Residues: CASSRTGGIQNEQFF.

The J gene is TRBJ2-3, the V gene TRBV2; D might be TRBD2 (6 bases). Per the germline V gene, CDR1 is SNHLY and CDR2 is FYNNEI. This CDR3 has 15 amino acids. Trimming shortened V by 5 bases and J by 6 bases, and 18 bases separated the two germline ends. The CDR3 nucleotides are TGTGCCAGCAGTAGTGGCGGGGCTGTTAGGGATACGCAGTATTTT. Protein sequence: CASSSGGAVRDTQYF.

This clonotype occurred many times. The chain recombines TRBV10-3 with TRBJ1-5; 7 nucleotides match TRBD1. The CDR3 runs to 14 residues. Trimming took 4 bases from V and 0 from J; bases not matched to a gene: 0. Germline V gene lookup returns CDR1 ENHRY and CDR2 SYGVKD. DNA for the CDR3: TGTGCCATCAGTGGGACAGGTAGCAATCAGCCCCAGCATTTT. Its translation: CAISGTGSNQPQHF.

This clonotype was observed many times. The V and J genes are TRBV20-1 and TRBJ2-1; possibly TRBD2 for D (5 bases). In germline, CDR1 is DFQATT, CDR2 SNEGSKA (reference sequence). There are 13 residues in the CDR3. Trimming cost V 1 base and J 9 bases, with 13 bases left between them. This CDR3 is CSARGASRSEQFF. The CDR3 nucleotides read TGCAGTGCTAGAGGGGCTAGCCGAAGTGAGCAGTTCTTC.

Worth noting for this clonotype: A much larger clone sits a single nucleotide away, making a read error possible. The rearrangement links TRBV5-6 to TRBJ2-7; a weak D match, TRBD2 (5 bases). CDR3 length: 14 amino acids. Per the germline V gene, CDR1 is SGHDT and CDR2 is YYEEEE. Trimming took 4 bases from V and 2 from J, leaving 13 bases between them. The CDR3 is CASSPVGAPYEQYF. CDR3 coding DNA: TGTGCCAGCAGCCCAGTGGGAGCCCCCTACGAGCAGTACTTC.

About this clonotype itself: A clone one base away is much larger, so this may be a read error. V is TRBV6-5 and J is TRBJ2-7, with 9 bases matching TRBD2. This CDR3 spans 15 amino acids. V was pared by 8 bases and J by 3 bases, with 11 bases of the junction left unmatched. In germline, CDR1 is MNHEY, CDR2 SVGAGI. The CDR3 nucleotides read TGTGCCAGCGGTGAAGCGGGGGGCCGTTTCTACGAGCAGTACTTC. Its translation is CASGEAGGRFYEQYF.

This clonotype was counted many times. CDR3: CASSMGTVEGTQYF. The CDR3 DNA reads as TGTGCCAGCTCAATGGGGACGGTCGAGGGGACCCAGTACTTC. The V gene is TRBV18, the J gene TRBJ2-5; D is possibly TRBD1 or TRBD2 (5 bases each). The V gene lost 5 bases and the J gene lost 7 bases, with 17 bases spanning the gap. The CDR3 consists of 14 residues. Germline-derived CDR1 and CDR2 are KGHSH and LQKENI.

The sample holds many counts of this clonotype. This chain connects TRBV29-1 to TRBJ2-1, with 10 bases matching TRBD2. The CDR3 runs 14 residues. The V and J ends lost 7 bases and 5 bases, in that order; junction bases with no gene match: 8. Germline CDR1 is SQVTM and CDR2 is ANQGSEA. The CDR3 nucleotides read TGCAGCGGGAGTAGCGGGAGGATGCACAATGAGCAGTTCTTC. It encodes CSGSSGRMHNEQFF.

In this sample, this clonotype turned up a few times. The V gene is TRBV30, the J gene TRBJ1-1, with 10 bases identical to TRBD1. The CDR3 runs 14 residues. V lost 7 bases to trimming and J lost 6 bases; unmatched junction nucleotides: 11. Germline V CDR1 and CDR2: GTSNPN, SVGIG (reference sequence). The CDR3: CAYNRDRGVAEAFF. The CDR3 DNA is TGTGCCTATAACCGGGACAGGGGTGTCGCTGAAGCTTTCTTT.

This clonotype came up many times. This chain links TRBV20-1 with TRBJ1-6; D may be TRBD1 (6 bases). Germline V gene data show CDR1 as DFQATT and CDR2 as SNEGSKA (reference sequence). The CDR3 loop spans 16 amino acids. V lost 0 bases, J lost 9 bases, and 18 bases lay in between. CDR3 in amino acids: CSARDGQSRGTSPLHF. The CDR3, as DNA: TGCAGTGCTAGAGATGGACAGAGCAGGGGCACTTCACCCCTCCACTTT.

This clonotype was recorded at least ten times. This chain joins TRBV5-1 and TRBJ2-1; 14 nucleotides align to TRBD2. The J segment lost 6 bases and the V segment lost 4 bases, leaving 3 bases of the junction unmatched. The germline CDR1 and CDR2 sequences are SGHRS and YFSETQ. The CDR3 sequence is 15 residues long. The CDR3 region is CASSQGLAGANEQFF. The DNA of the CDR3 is TGCGCCAGCAGCCAGGGACTAGCGGGAGCCAATGAGCAGTTCTTC.

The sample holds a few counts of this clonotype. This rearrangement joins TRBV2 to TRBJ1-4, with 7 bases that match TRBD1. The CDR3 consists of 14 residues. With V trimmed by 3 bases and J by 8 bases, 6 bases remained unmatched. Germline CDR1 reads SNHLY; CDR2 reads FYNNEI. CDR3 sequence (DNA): TGTGCCAGCAGTGAGCAGGGGGGCCGCGAAAAACTGTTTTTT. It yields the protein CASSEQGGREKLFF.

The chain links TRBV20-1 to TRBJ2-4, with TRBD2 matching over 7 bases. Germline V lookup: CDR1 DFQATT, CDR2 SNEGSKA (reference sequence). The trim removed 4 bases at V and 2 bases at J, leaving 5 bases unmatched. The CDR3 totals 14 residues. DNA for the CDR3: TGCAGTGCTATTCGGGAGGCGACCAAAAACATTCAGTACTTC. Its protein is CSAIREATKNIQYF.

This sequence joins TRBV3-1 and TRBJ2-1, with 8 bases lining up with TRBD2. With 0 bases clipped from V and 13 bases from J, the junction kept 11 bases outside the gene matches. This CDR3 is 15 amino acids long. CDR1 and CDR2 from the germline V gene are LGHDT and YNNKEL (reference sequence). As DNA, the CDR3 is TGTGCCAGCAGCCAAGACCAGCGGGAGCTCTCTTTCCAGTTCTTC. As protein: CASSQDQRELSFQFF.

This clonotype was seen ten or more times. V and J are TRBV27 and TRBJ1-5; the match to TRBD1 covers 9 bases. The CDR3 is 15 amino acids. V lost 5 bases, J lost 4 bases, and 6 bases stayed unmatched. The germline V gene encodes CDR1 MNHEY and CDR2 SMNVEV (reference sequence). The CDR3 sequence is CASSRGTGRNQPQHF. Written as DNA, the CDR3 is TGTGCCAGCAGTCGAGGGACAGGGCGGAATCAGCCCCAGCATTTT.

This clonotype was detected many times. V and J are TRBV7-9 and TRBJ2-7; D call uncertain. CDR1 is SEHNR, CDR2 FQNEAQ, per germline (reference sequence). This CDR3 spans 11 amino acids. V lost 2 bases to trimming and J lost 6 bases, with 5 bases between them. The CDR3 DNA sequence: TGTGCCAGCAGCTTATTTGGCGAGCAGTACTTC. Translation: CASSLFGEQYF.

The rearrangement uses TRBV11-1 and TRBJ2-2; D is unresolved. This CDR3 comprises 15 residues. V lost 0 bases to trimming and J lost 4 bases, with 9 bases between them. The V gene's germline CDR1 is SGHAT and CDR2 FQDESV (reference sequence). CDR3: CASSLAGLTTGELFF. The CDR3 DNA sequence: TGTGCCAGCAGCTTAGCTGGCCTGACCACCGGGGAGCTGTTTTTT.

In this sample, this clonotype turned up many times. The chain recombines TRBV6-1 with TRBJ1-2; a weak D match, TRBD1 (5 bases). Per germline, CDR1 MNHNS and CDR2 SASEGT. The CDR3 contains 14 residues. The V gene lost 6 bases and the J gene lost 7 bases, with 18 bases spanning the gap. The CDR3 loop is CASRPQGDSPGYTF. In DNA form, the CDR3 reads TGTGCCAGCAGACCGCAGGGCGATAGTCCTGGCTACACCTTC.

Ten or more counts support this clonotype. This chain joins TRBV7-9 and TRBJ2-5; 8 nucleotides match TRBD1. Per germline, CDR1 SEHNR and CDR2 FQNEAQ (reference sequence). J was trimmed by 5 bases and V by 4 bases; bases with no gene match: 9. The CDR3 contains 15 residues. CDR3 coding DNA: TGTGCCAGCAGCTCCCGTTCGAACAGGGGGGAGACCCAGTACTTC. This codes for CASSSRSNRGETQYF.

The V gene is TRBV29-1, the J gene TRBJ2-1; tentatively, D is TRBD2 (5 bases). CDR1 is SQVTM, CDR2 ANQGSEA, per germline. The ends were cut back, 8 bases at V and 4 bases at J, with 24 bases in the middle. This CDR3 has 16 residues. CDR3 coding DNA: TGCAGCCACTCACTAGGCACCTCAACCGGGTACAATGAGCAGTTCTTC. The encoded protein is CSHSLGTSTGYNEQFF.

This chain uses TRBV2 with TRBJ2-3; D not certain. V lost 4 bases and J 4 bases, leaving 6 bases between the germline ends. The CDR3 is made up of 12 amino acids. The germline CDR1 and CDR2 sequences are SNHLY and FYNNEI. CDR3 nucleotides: TGTGCCAGCAGTGCCGGGTCAGATACGCAGTATTTT. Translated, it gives CASSAGSDTQYF.

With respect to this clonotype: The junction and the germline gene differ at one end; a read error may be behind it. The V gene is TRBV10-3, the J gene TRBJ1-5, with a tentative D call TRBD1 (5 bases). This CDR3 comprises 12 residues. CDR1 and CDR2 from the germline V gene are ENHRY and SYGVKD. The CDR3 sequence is CATSGGNQPQHF. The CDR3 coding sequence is TGTGCCACCAGTGGGGGAAATCAGCCCCAGCATTTT.

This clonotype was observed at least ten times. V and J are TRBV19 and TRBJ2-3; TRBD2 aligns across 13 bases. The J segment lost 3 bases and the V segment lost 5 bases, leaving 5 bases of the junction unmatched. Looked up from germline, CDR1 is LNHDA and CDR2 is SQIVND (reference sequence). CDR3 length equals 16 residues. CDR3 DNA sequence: TGTGCCAGTAGTCCCCGACTAGCGGGAGGAACAGATACGCAGTATTTT. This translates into CASSPRLAGGTDTQYF.

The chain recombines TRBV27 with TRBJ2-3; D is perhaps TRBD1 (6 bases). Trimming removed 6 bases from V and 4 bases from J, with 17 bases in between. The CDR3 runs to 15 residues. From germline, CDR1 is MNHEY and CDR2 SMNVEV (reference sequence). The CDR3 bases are TGTGCCAGCAGCAGAAGATGGACAGTTTCAGATACGCAGTATTTT. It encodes CASSRRWTVSDTQYF.

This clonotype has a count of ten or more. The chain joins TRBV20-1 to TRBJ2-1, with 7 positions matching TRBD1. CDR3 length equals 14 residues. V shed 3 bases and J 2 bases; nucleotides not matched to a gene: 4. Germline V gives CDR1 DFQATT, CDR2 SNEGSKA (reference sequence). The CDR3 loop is CSASGQETYNEQFF. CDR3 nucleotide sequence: TGCAGTGCTAGTGGACAGGAAACCTACAATGAGCAGTTCTTC.